These 9 T cell receptor beta chains share one sample of origin, sequenced in a study of blood T cell repertoires in COVID-19. TCRdb keeps only in-frame clones here, not all; method: immunoSEQ multiplex PCR. The sample includes roughly 25,000 clones, around 67% of them seen just once. The sample taken for sequencing was peripheral blood. The receptors come from a man between 60 and 75 years old with active or convalescent COVID-19.

The chain employs TRBV6-5 and TRBJ1-1; D call uncertain. The CDR3 is made up of 13 amino acids. Trimming left V 1 base short and J 4 bases short, with 7 bases between. The V gene's germline CDR1 is MNHEY and CDR2 SVGAGI. The CDR3 DNA reads TGTGCCAGCAGTTACTATGGGAGCACTGAAGCTTTCTTT. Amino acids: CASSYYGSTEAFF.

The genes are TRBV11-2 and TRBJ1-2, with a tentative D call TRBD1 (6 bases). In germline, CDR1 is SGHAT, CDR2 FQNNGV. This CDR3 has 12 amino acids. Trimming removed 10 bases at V and 4 bases at J, with 13 bases between. The CDR3 nucleotides read TGTGCCACCGAACAGGGTTTCTATGGCTACACCTTC. This sequence encodes CATEQGFYGYTF.

The chain carries TRBV2 and TRBJ2-2; a weak D match, TRBD2 (6 bases). Per the germline V gene, CDR1 is SNHLY and CDR2 is FYNNEI. V lost 6 bases, J lost 2 bases, and 10 bases lay in between. The CDR3 totals 14 residues. The CDR3 loop is CASSQRANTGELFF. The CDR3 coding sequence is TGTGCCAGCAGCCAGCGGGCTAACACCGGGGAGCTGTTTTTT.

The chain carries TRBV11-1 and TRBJ2-4, with 12 nucleotides matching TRBD2. Germline assignment: CDR1 SGHAT and CDR2 FQDESV (reference sequence). V was pared by 5 bases and J by 5 bases, with 4 bases of the junction left unmatched. The CDR3 contains 15 residues. Here the CDR3 DNA reads TGTGCCAGCAGCCCTAGCGGGGGGGATCAAAACATTCAGTACTTC. It is translated as CASSPSGGDQNIQYF.

The J gene is TRBJ1-3, the V gene TRBV4-1; 9 bases fit TRBD1. The CDR3 runs to 18 residues. The germline V gene encodes CDR1 MGHRA and CDR2 YSYEKL. The V segment lost 3 bases and the J segment 0 bases; nucleotides outside the gene matches: 9. The CDR3 loop is CASSQTGGQGRSGNTIYF. Here the CDR3 DNA reads TGCGCCAGCAGCCAGACGGGAGGACAGGGGCGCTCTGGAAACACCATATATTTT.

The V call is TRBV9, the J call TRBJ1-1; TRBD1 might be the D (6 bases). V lost 4 bases and J lost 6, with 10 bases in between. The CDR3 runs to 12 residues. The germline gives CDR1 SGDLS, CDR2 YYNGEE. CDR3 DNA sequence: TGTGCCAGCAGCCCCAGGGGCGCTGAAGCTTTCTTT. Translation: CASSPRGAEAFF.

This clone was detected only a few times. The V and J genes are TRBV7-8 and TRBJ2-7; 13 bases align to TRBD2. V dropped 5 bases and J dropped 3; count of bases not matched to a gene: 1. The CDR3 consists of 14 residues. Germline loops: CDR1 SGHVS, CDR2 FQNEAQ. CDR3 coding DNA: TGTGCCAGCAGCCGGACTAGCGGGAGCTACGAGCAGTACTTC. Protein product: CASSRTSGSYEQYF.

By sample fraction, this clone is medium-sized. J is TRBJ1-2 and V is TRBV4-1, with D maybe TRBD1 (6 bases). The germline V gene has CDR1 MGHRA and CDR2 YSYEKL. The CDR3 has 13 residues. Trimming left V 6 bases short and J 8 bases short, with 16 bases between. CDR3 sequence (DNA): TGCGCCAGCAGTATAAGGGGGGGTGAGGGCTACACCTTC. Amino acids: CASSIRGGEGYTF.

The V and J genes are TRBV24-1 and TRBJ2-1; TRBD2 agrees at 9 bases. CDR1 is KGHDR, CDR2 SFDVKD, per germline. J gave up 10 bases and V 9 bases, and 9 bases lay outside the gene matches. The CDR3 spans 13 residues. In DNA, the CDR3 is TGTGCCACCCCCATGCGGGAGGGCAGCGAGCAGTTCTTC. Amino acids: CATPMREGSEQFF.